The clone carrying this T cell receptor beta chain came up a few times. Preparation of the TCRbeta library used unique molecular identifiers. TCRdb itself ran the PCR reads through MiXCR, one entry per CDR3 protein. The sample consists of 250,000 to 300,000 distinct CDR3 sequences, around 9.6% of them appearing once. The sample is drawn from a study of T-cell reconstitution after alpha-beta-depleted transplantation in children. This TCR was recovered from a human donor who donated a stem cell graft to a child with SCID. The sample in question was PBMCs from the stem cell graft donor, obtained from the stem cell graft.

The CDR3 here is CSASAPRRDYEQYF. CDR3 in DNA: TGCAGTGCTAGTGCCCCTAGACGGGACTACGAGCAGTACTTC. V is TRBV20-1 and J is TRBJ2-7, with D possibly TRBD2 on 5 matching bases. The V gene's germline CDR1 is DFQATT and CDR2 SNEGSKA (reference sequence). This CDR3 spans 14 amino acids. The ends were cut back, 3 bases at V and 3 bases at J, with 15 bases in the middle.